Listed here is a single T cell receptor (beta chain). This clonotype was seen many times. No cognate antigen has been identified for it. No quality values exist for individual bases; no much larger clone is one base distant. Blood RNA was extracted from unsorted whole blood using TRIzol reagent, and germline DNA was obtained with the DNeasy Blood & Tissue kit. Chronic HBV infection was present in the patients, and the patients were treatment-naive at sampling. Four milliliters of peripheral blood were collected into K2EDTA tubes before surgery. The sample originates from a study of tumor-infiltrating lymphocytes in primary liver carcinoma (TCRdb year 2017). Describing the broader study: Between late 2015 and early 2016, a handful of patients in China with histopathologically diagnosed primary liver carcinoma had their tumors surgically resected. Of the five patients, three men and two women aged 30 to 69 years, four had hepatocellular carcinoma and one had combined HCC and intrahepatic cholangiocarcinoma. The five patients had tumors of stage T1-T3 N0M0, with maximum diameters ranging from roughly 4 to 11 cm. Each sample produced about 3.5 to 7.13 million productive TCRbeta reads, and read depth showed no significant difference between tissue types. TCRbeta repertoire sequencing, expression microarrays and whole-exome sequencing were combined in the study across five regions of each liver tumor, with adjacent normal tissue and blood also included. TCRbeta repertoire sequencing covered some 35 specimens from 5 patients: around 25 tumor regions, 5 adjacent noncancerous liver tissues and 5 peripheral blood samples. Reproducibility between technical replicate repertoires was high, with correlation coefficients above 0.95 and mean shared-clone rates roughly 0.87.

A constant-region primer and ProtoScript II reverse transcriptase were used to reverse-transcribe TCRbeta-specific cDNA from 500 ng total RNA. Construction of the TCRbeta libraries relied on three nested rounds of multiplex PCR, following a slightly modified ARM-PCR procedure. Each of the first two PCR rounds ran for roughly 9 cycles using multiplex TRBV1-TRBV30 forward primers together with a Cbeta reverse primer. Sample barcodes and Illumina adapters were added in a final 25-cycle PCR with Deep VentR polymerase. Before sequencing, amplicons between 200 and 500 bp were purified from gel using a QIAquick gel extraction kit. The TCRbeta amplicons were sequenced with 250-bp paired-end reads on an Illumina HiSeq 2500. The paper's processing steps were these. Trimmomatic v0.33 was used to quality-trim the reads, and FLASH v1.2.11 was used to merge paired reads so that full CDR3 sequences could be recovered. V, D and J germline segments were assigned to the rearranged TCRbeta sequences by MiGEC v1.2.1b. Clonotype statistics, along with Shannon-Wiener diversity indices, were calculated using VDJtools v1.0.0. To reduce sampling bias, subsequent analyses other than the diversity analysis used only the 250 most abundant clonotypes in each sample. TCRdb took the public reads, trimmed them with fastp at Q25, ran MiXCR for clone calling and kept in-frame beta chains. CDR3 protein sequences are deduplicated, and each keeps its most common genes and DNA. V and J calls and clone size were set by TCRdb, not the authors. For this sample the table gives about 310,000 distinct CDR3 sequences, of which less than 75% were detected only once. Roughly 8.9% of the sample lies in the top ten.

The paper's findings and limits, for the study overall: Only the TCR beta chain was sequenced, which likely underestimates true repertoire diversity because unpaired alpha chains were not captured. The top 250 clones accounted for a significantly greater share of the repertoire in tumors than in blood (p = 0.039). Only 4 or 5 patients were included in the study, and the authors note that the findings should be validated in a larger study. Repertoire overlap was found to be higher between tumor regions (mean around 35%) than between tumor-adjacent (around 17%) or tumor-blood (14%) pairs, consistent with antigen-driven expansion. Since the samples were bulk and unsorted, there was no way to compare CD4+ and CD8+ T cell repertoires.

Trimming leaves V shorter by 3 bases and J shorter by 11 bases, with the junction holding 5 bases beyond the gene matches. The CDR3 numbers 12 residues from cysteine through phenylalanine. Kept here is only the CDR3 DNA, which spans 36 bases and is read in frame from base 1. CDR1 ENHRY and CDR2 SYGVKD are derived from the germline V gene. The chain links TRBV10-3 with TRBJ2-3, and TRBD2 matches 7 of the central bases. Sample: peripheral blood. The TCR sequence derives from a middle-aged man with primary liver carcinoma and hepatitis B virus infection. Here is the DNA: TGTGCCATCAGTGAAAAGCGGGAAGAGCAGTATTTT. This yields the protein CAISEKREEQYF.